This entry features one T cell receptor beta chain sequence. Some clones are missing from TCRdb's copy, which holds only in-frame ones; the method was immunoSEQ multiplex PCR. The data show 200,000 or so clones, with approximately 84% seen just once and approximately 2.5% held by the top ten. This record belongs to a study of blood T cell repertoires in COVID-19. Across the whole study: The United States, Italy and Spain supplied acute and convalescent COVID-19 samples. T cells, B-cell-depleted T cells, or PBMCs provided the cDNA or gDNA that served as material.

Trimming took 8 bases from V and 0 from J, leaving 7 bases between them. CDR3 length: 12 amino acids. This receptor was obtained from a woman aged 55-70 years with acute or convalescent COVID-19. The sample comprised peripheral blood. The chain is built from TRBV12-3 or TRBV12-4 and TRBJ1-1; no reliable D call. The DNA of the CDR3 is TGTGCCAGCGGGGAGATGAACACTGAAGCTTTCTTT. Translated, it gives CASGEMNTEAFF.